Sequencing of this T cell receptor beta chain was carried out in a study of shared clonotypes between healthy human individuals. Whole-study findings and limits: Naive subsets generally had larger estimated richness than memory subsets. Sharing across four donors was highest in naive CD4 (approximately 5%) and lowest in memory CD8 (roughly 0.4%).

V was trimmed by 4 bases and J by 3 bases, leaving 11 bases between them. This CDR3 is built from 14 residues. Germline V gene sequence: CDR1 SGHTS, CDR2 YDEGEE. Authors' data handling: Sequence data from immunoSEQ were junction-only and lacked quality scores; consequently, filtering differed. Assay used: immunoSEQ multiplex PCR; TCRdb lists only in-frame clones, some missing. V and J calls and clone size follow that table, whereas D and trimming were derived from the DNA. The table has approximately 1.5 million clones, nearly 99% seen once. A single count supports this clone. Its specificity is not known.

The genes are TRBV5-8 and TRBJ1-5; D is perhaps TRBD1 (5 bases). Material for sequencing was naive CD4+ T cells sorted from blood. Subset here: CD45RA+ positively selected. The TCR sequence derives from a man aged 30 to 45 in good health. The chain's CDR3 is CASSRGLHNQPQHF. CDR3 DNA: TGTGCCAGCAGCAGGGGACTCCACAATCAGCCCCAGCATTTT.